This TCR beta chain emerged from a study of cytomegalovirus exposure and HLA in healthy donors (dated by TCRdb to the late 2010s). Broadly, across the study: A later analysis indicated that the roughly 120 validation repertoires were generated on the platform also employed for the 600 to 750 repertoires of the first cohort. The study aimed to test whether signatures of past pathogen exposure could be identified by cataloging public T cell receptors. A separate validation cohort of roughly 120 different subjects was used in addition to the approximately 610-subject first cohort. The study combined high-throughput TCR immunosequencing, statistical association of individual TCRs with disease status, and machine learning to predict cytomegalovirus infection status.

The method behind the library was the immunoSEQ multiplex PCR assay. The published analysis was carried out like this. To diagnose cytomegalovirus status from the catalog of TCR beta chain sequences, a statistical classification framework was built. In TCRdb, the immuneACCESS table is reduced to in-frame sequences with V and J assigned. These tables do not hold every clone; where another copy was compared, an unresolved V gene accounts for under half, and the others remain unexplained. Clonal size and the V and J genes are those of that table, whereas D and trimming came from the DNA. The sample yields 200,000 to 250,000 clones; roughly 84% were counted once. The ten largest clonotypes hold roughly 2% of the sample. As to this clone: The target of this receptor is not known. No quality values exist for individual bases; no much larger clone is one base distant.

From a lookup of the germline V gene, CDR1 and CDR2 are MNHNS and SASEGT. Counted from cysteine to phenylalanine, this CDR3 has 14 amino acids. Only the CDR3 part of the read is kept: 42 bases, read in frame from the first base. Trimming takes 6 bases off V and 4 bases off J; junction bases not matched to a gene: 7. The donors were included in the validation cohort of some 120 subjects, a group kept apart from the approximately 700-subject first cohort. What the study reported, not specific to this receptor: The classifier was reported to diagnose cytomegalovirus status with high specificity and sensitivity in both the original cohort and the validation cohort. A few of the identified cytomegalovirus-associated TCR beta chains were confirmed in vitro to be specific for cytomegalovirus antigens. A later analysis lacked HLA typing for the validation cohort, so it scored co-occurrence in that cohort across all 120 or so repertoires. In a later analysis, TCRs clustered in the first cohort were found to also tend to co-occur in the 130 or so validation repertoires, with 90% to 95% of cluster scores above 0. Across donors, most TCR sequences were observed very rarely, whereas some public TCRs were present in many individuals. The authors suggested that the approach could potentially be extended to other disease states and immunological phenotypes. A total of 164 TCR beta chains were listed by the study as associated with cytomegalovirus.

Recombination joined TRBV6-1 with TRBJ2-3; 7 central nucleotides agree with TRBD1. The sequence derives from a woman in her late teens or twenties in good health and CMV-seropositive. Sequencing input: PBMCs. The DNA is as follows: TGTGCCAGCAGGAGCAGGGGGATTGCAGATACGCAGTATTTT. Its protein is CASRSRGIADTQYF.